The 7 T cell receptor beta chains given below trace back to one sample, sequenced in a study of OX40 agonist ivuxolimab in advanced cancers. TCRdb's copy holds only in-frame clones and misses some; the assay was immunoSEQ multiplex PCR. This sample has about 96,000 clones, with roughly 91% found just once. Sequencing was performed on CD4+ or CD8+ T cells sorted from blood, taken in a trial of the OX40 agonist ivuxolimab. The receptors stem from an adult with an advanced solid tumor such as melanoma, head and neck, liver or kidney cancer.

This rearrangement joins TRBV30 to TRBJ1-2; the D gene is possibly TRBD1 (5 bases). The ends were cut back, 4 bases at V and 7 bases at J, with 16 bases in the middle. Germline V gene sequence: CDR1 GTSNPN, CDR2 SVGIG (reference sequence). The CDR3 totals 13 residues. The CDR3 nucleotides are TGTGCCTGGACCGACCTAGCCGGGGGTGGCTACACCTTC. This gives the protein CAWTDLAGGGYTF.

The V gene is TRBV6-1, the J gene TRBJ2-7; 10 bases fit TRBD2. The CDR3 loop spans 15 amino acids. Germline-derived CDR1 and CDR2 are MNHNS and SASEGT. After removal of 4 bases from V and 3 bases from J, the junction contained 6 bases not matched to a gene. The CDR3 region is CASSVGLAALYEQYF. The CDR3, as DNA: TGTGCCAGCAGTGTCGGACTAGCGGCTCTCTACGAGCAGTACTTC.

The genes are TRBV7-8 and TRBJ2-1; 11 nucleotides match TRBD2. The length of the CDR3 is 18 residues. Germline CDR1 and CDR2: SGHVS and FQNEAQ. V shed 1 base and J 12 bases; nucleotides not matched to a gene: 17. CDR3 loop: CASSLEGRRLAGWYGQFF. The CDR3, as DNA: TGTGCCAGCAGCTTAGAAGGGCGCCGACTAGCGGGATGGTATGGGCAGTTCTTC.

The chain recombines TRBV18 with TRBJ2-5; D may be TRBD2 (6 bases). V shed 3 bases and J shed 13 bases, with 15 bases lying between them. The CDR3 runs to 12 residues. Germline loops: CDR1 KGHSH, CDR2 LQKENI. The CDR3 DNA reads as TGTGCCAGCTCACCCGAGGATGGGAGGCCGTACTTC. Translated, it gives CASSPEDGRPYF.

This chain connects TRBV7-4 to TRBJ2-7; 8 nucleotides align to TRBD2. V lost 5 bases, J lost 3 bases, and 12 bases stayed unmatched. The CDR3 runs 16 residues. Germline values: CDR1 SGHVT, CDR2 SQSDAQ. CDR3: CASSPWGAGVGYEQYF. The CDR3 DNA sequence: TGTGCCAGCAGCCCGTGGGGAGCGGGAGTTGGCTACGAGCAGTACTTC.

The chain has TRBV11-2 and TRBJ1-2; no reliable D call. CDR1 and CDR2 from the germline V gene are SGHAT and FQNNGV. CDR3 length equals 14 residues. V gave up 0 bases and J gave up 3 bases, with 8 bases separating them. CDR3 region: CASSLESGDYGYTF. The CDR3 bases are TGTGCCAGCAGCTTAGAATCCGGGGACTATGGCTACACCTTC.

This clone was picked up a small number of times. V is TRBV19 and J is TRBJ2-5; 7 bases align to TRBD2. V trimming: 7 bases; J trimming: 5 bases; junction bases outside the gene matches: 7. The CDR3 is 13 residues long. Germline assignment: CDR1 LNHDA and CDR2 SQIVND (reference sequence). In DNA, the CDR3 is TGTGCCAGTACCCCAAGGCGGGGGGAGACCCAGTACTTC. It encodes CASTPRRGETQYF.